The table lists the clone carrying this T cell receptor beta chain with a few counts. Within the library, unique molecular identifiers were attached to each individual cDNA molecule. Each CDR3 protein gets one entry after TCRdb re-called the RACE reads with MiXCR. In the table there are about 89,000 distinct CDR3 sequences, 10% to 15% of which are singletons. This entry belongs to a study of human T cells and chemical hapten exposure. About the study: Patients, a majority of them female, were diagnosed with alopecia areata, totalis or universalis.

Germline CDR1 SGHRS, CDR2 YFSETQ. The germline V and J ends were trimmed by 1 base and 5 bases, with 10 bases remaining between them. The CDR3 runs to 13 residues. Time point described: patch test 3, about 24 weeks after DPC sensitization. Treatment reported: therapeutic diphenylcyclopropenone sensitization with weekly scalp DPC. Specimen: whole blood, collected in connection with sensitization to the hapten diphenylcyclopropenone (DPC). The sequence came from a woman in her forties or fifties with alopecia areata. Some clones in this sample may be carry-over from other donors' samples. V gene TRBV5-1 combines with J gene TRBJ2-7; unclear D gene. CDR3 region: CASSLTYIHEQYF. Written as DNA, the CDR3 is TGCGCCAGCAGCTTGACATATATACACGAGCAGTACTTC.